This T cell receptor (beta chain) stems from a study of cytomegalovirus exposure and HLA in healthy donors. Study-level points and caveats: It was shown in a later analysis that HLA-associated TCR beta chains were more clonally expanded than other, equally common chains. A list of about 160 TCR beta chains associated with cytomegalovirus was given.

This PCR relied on a set of 60 Vbeta primers and 13 Jbeta primers. TCRdb's copy holds only in-frame clones and misses some; the assay was immunoSEQ multiplex PCR. The repertoire holds 140,000 or so clones, with more than 75% as singletons. A note on this clone: Antigen: not known.

V shed 5 bases and J 2 bases; nucleotides not matched to a gene: 9. Germline-derived CDR1 and CDR2 are SEHNR and FQNEAQ (reference sequence). The CDR3 is made up of 17 amino acids. The material sequenced was PBMCs. The source of this sequence is a man between 40 and 49 years old in good health and CMV-seronegative. V gene TRBV7-9 combines with J gene TRBJ2-2; 9 positions agree with TRBD1. CDR3 sequence: CASSLPRDRANTGELFF. The CDR3 nucleotides are TGTGCCAGCAGCCTCCCCCGGGACAGGGCTAACACCGGGGAGCTGTTTTTT.